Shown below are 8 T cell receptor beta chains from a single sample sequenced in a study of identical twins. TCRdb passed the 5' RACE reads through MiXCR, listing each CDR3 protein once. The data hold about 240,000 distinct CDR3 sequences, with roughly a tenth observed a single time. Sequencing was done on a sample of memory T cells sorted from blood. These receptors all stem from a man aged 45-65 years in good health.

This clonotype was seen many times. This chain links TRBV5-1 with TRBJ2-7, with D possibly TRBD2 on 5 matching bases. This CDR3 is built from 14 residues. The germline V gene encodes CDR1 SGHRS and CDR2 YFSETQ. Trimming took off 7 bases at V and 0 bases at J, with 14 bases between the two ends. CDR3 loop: CASVEGPASYEQYF. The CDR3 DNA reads TGCGCCAGCGTCGAGGGTCCTGCCTCCTACGAGCAGTACTTC.

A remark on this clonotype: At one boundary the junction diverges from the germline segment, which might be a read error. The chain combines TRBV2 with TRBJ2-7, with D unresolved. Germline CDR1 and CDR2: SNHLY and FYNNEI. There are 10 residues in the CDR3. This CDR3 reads CASSVYDQYF. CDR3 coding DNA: TGTGCCAGCAGCGTATACGATCAGTACTTC. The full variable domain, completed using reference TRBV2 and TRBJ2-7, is EPEVTQTPSHQVTQMGQEVILRCVPISNHLYFYWYRQILGQKVEFLVSFYNNEISEKSEIFDDQFSVERPDGSNFTLKIRSTKLEDSAMYFCASSVYDQYFGPGTRLTVT.

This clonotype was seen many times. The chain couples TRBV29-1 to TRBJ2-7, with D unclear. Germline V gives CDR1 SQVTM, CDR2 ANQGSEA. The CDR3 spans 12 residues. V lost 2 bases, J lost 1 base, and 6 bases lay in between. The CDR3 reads CSVESSSYEQYF. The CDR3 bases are TGCAGCGTTGAATCCTCATCCTACGAGCAGTACTTC.

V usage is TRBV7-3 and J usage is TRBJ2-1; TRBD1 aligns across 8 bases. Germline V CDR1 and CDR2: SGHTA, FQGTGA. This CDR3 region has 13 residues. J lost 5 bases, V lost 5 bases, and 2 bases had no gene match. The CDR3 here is CASSQTGDNEQFF. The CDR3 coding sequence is TGTGCCAGCAGCCAGACAGGGGACAATGAGCAGTTCTTC.

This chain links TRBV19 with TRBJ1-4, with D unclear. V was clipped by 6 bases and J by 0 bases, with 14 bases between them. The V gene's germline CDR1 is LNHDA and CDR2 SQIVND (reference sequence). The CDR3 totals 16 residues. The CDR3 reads CASRADSVATNEKLFF. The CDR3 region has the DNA TGTGCCAGTAGGGCAGATTCAGTTGCAACTAATGAAAAACTGTTTTTT.

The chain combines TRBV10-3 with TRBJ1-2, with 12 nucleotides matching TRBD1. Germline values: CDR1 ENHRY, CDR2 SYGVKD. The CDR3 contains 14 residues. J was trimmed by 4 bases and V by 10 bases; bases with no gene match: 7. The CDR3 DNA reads TGTGCCAGTACCGGGACAGGGGGCGTCTATGGCTACACCTTC. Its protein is CASTGTGGVYGYTF.

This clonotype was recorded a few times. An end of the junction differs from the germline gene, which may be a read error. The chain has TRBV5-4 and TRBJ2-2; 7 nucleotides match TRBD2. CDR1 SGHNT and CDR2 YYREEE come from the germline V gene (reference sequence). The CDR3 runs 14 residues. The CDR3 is CASSLASGTGELFF. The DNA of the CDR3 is TGTGCCAGCAGTTTGGCTAGCGGAACCGGGGAGCTGTTTTTT.

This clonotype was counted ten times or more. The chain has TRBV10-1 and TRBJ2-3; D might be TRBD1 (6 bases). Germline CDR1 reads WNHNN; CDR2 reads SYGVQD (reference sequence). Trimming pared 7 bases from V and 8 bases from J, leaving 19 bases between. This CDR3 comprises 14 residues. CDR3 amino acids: CASTPDRFFGTQYF. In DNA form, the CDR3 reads TGCGCCAGCACCCCGGACAGATTCTTCGGTACGCAGTATTTT.